A selection of T cell receptor beta chains follows, all from one sample in a study of T-cell reconstitution after alpha-beta-depleted transplantation in children. TCRdb fed the PCR reads into MiXCR, producing one record per CDR3 protein. Here the sample spans approximately 800,000 distinct CDR3 sequences, 15% to 20% being singletons. The source was PBMCs, mostly from graft donor cells, collected 360 days after TCRalphabeta/CD19-depleted stem cell transplant. The source of these receptors is a male patient between 5 and 17 years old who had a stem cell transplant for acute lymphoblastic leukemia, so the T cells may come from the graft donor. Each CDR3 is given with its conserved first and last residue.

16	TRBV20-1	CSARRLAGARSYEQYF
14	TRBV20-1	CSARDLRNTGELFF
13	TRBV5-1	CASSLRGTETQYF
12	TRBV2	CASSPNYYEQYF
14	TRBV5-1	CASSFTGGRETQYF
12	TRBV5-1	CASSSPDNEQFF
18	TRBV27	CASSLGAGVFSGANVLTF
16	TRBV7-3	CASSSGRAMWYNEQFF
18	TRBV15	CATSRGFEDRGFQETQYF
14	TRBV7-9	CASSFSGRYYEQYF
14	TRBV11-3	CASSLSVGSYEQYF
13	TRBV7-9	CASSDRVTDTQYF
17	TRBV5-1	CASSLGDREGSYNEQFF
14	TRBV15	CATGAGLTAYGYTF
16	TRBV23-1	CASSQSCGTGNNEQFF
16	TRBV7-2	CASSLPGVLGGQPQHF
15	TRBV25-1	CASRGAGAGANVLTF
16	TRBV20-1	CSARDPLDRGPRELVF
15	TRBV5-1	CASSLVEVANTEAFF
12	TRBV29-1	CSVDFGTNEQFF
14	TRBV19	CASSIQDHQETQYF
13	TRBV18	CASSQQANNEQFF
12	TRBV24-1	CATSTATYGYTF
15	TRBV6-1	CASSEQVPRGDEQFF
13	TRBV6-2/TRBV6-3	CASSYWAFYEQYF
14	TRBV6-1	CASKDILTGSPLHF
15	TRBV7-9	CASSLRLAATDTQYF
14	TRBV9	CASSPGLAGNWQFF
17	TRBV20-1	CSARDWTGPDSNQPQHF
15	TRBV20-1	CSAREGWYSNQPQHF
19	TRBV4-2	CASSQDPGARISYMDTQYF
21	TRBV7-2	CASSLGLRRLAGAGSYNEQFF
12	TRBV29-1	CSVLTGSSEQYF
15	TRBV5-1	CASGMAGNSYNEQFF
18	TRBV11-2	CASSSRRLAGGNTGELFF
17	TRBV5-1	CASSLDGTGPLNTEAFF
14	TRBV9	CASSVVPGRETQYF
16	TRBV12-3/TRBV12-4	CASRYNGPTNTGELFF
16	TRBV7-9	CASSLEWGPGSYGYTF